The rows below give T cell receptor beta chains drawn from one sample of a study of blood T cell repertoires in COVID-19. Profiled with immunoSEQ multiplex PCR; TCRdb holds only in-frame clones, not every one. Here the sample spans about 300,000 clones, approximately 84% being singletons. Sequenced material: PBMCs or T cells enriched from blood (not recorded which). These receptors all stem from a young man who had recovered from COVID-19. The CDR3 runs from the conserved cysteine through the conserved F or W. Fields, in order: D gene, V gene, J gene, clone size, CDR3 DNA, CDR3 protein. A D gene is named only where the DNA matches it firmly. For some rows the clone size is stated as once, few or many, or as a class when expanded; others skip it.

>.|TRBV6-5|TRBJ1-1|.
TGTGCCAGCAGTTTAGGGGGGGGCATGAACACTGAAGCTTTCTTT
CASSLGGGMNTEAFF
>.|TRBV11-3|TRBJ1-2|once
TGTGCCAGCAGCACCACAACAGGGTATGGCTACACCTTC
CASSTTTGYGYTF
>TRBD1|TRBV11-1|TRBJ2-5|.
TGTGCCACTATGGACAGGGGGCAGAAGACCCAGTACTTC
CATMDRGQKTQYF
>.|TRBV5-6|TRBJ2-3|.
TGTGCCAGCAGCTTCGGTTTCTCGGATACGCAGTATTTT
CASSFGFSDTQYF
>TRBD1|TRBV28|TRBJ1-1|.
TGTGCCAGCAGTTTAATAGGGACAGGGGGCGCGTTGCAAGCTTTCTTT
CASSLIGTGGALQAFF
>TRBD1|TRBV10-3|TRBJ1-6|once
TGTGCCATCAGGACAGGGAGTCAATCACCCCTCCACTTT
CAIRTGSQSPLHF
>.|TRBV27|TRBJ2-5|.
TGTGCCAGCAGTTTAGCGTCCCCTGCCCCCCAGTACTTC
CASSLASPAPQYF
>TRBD1|TRBV2|TRBJ1-1|.
TGTGCCAGCAGTGGACAGGGAACAACTGAAGCTTTCTTT
CASSGQGTTEAFF
>.|TRBV4-1|TRBJ2-1|.
TGCGCCAGCAGCCAGGGCCCGGGGAGCGGAAGCTACAATGAGCAGTTCTTC
CASSQGPGSGSYNEQFF
>TRBD2|TRBV12-5|TRBJ2-5|.
TGTGCTAGTCAACCGGGACTAGCGGGGGTACGGGAGACCCAGTACTTC
CASQPGLAGVRETQYF
>TRBD2|TRBV5-1|TRBJ2-1|.
TGCGCCAGCAGCTTGGCCCGGCGTCTAGCGGTCTACAATGAGCAGTTCTTC
CASSLARRLAVYNEQFF
>.|TRBV19|TRBJ1-5|.
TGTGCCTCTTGTGACACTAGAAGGAGGTTCGCCTTTAGCAATCAGCCCCAGCATTTT
CASCDTRRRFAFSNQPQHF
>.|TRBV15|TRBJ1-2|.
TGTGCCACCAGCAGAGGGACAGAACCGAATGGCTACACCTTC
CATSRGTEPNGYTF
>TRBD2|TRBV7-9|TRBJ2-3|once
TGTGCCAGCAGCTTAGCCCCTAGACTAGCGGGAGGTCCCACAGATACGCAGTATTTT
CASSLAPRLAGGPTDTQYF
>TRBD2|TRBV29-1|TRBJ2-1|.
TGCAGCGTGAGGGGGACTAGCGGTAGCAATGAGCAGTTCTTC
CSVRGTSGSNEQFF
>.|TRBV6-5|TRBJ2-3|.
TGTGCCAGCAGTTCGCGCGGCAGGGCAACCGATACGCAGTATTTT
CASSSRGRATDTQYF
>TRBD2|TRBV25-1|TRBJ2-2|.
TGTGCCAGCAGTGATTTAGCGGGATGGGGGACCGGGGAGCTGTTTTTT
CASSDLAGWGTGELFF
>.|TRBV5-4|TRBJ1-6|.
TGTGCCAGCAGTTCTAACAGGGACGACTCACCCCTCCACTTT
CASSSNRDDSPLHF
>TRBD1|TRBV6-1|TRBJ2-1|.
TGTGCCAGCAGTGATGTCGGACAGGGGGTTCATGAGCAGTTCTTC
CASSDVGQGVHEQFF
>TRBD1|TRBV27|TRBJ1-4|.
TGTGCCAGCAGTCCGACAGGGTTTGCCGAAAAACTGTTTTTT
CASSPTGFAEKLFF
>.|TRBV5-1|TRBJ1-1|.
TGCGCCAGCAGCTTGGCCGGAGGGCTAAACACTGAAGCTTTCTTT
CASSLAGGLNTEAFF
>TRBD1|TRBV5-6|TRBJ2-1|few
TGTGCCAGCAGCTGGGGCGGTTGGGACAGGGGATCGGAGGTGTTCTTC
CASSWGGWDRGSEVFF
>.|TRBV5-1|TRBJ1-6|.
TGCGCCAGCAGCCCTCGCGAAGCCGGGAGGGATTCACCCCTCCACTTT
CASSPREAGRDSPLHF
>TRBD1|TRBV7-2|TRBJ1-1|.
TGTGCCAGCAGCTTAATGGGGACAGTGGAAGCTTTCTTT
CASSLMGTVEAFF
>.|TRBV4-1|TRBJ1-4|.
TGCGCCAGCAGCCGCGTTATTACAGGGCTTAATGAAAAACTGTTTTTT
CASSRVITGLNEKLFF
>.|TRBV20-1|TRBJ2-1|.
TGCAGTGCTAGTCAAAGAGTAAATGAGCAGTTCTTC
CSASQRVNEQFF
>TRBD1|TRBV7-8|TRBJ1-6|.
TGTGCCAGCAGCTTACGGGACAGGGATATTTCACCCCTCCACTTT
CASSLRDRDISPLHF
>TRBD2|TRBV15|TRBJ2-7|.
TGTGCCACCAGCAGACCTAGCGGGACCTCCTACGAGCAGTACTTC
CATSRPSGTSYEQYF
>TRBD2|TRBV12-5|TRBJ2-7|many
TGTGCTAGTGGTTCCTTAGCGGGAGTTTCCAACGAGCAGTACTTC
CASGSLAGVSNEQYF
>TRBD2|TRBV7-7|TRBJ2-1|.
TGTGCTAGCAGCTGGAGGGCGGGGGAAGGGGATGAGCAGTTCTTC
CASSWRAGEGDEQFF
>TRBD1|TRBV29-1|TRBJ1-4|.
TGCAGCGTTGAAGAAGGGCAGGGGGGTGAAAAACTGTTTTTT
CSVEEGQGGEKLFF
>TRBD2|TRBV4-1|TRBJ2-2|.
TGCGCCAGCAGCCACCCGGGACTAGCGGGGGGGCCGGGGCAAACCGGGGAGCTGTTTTTT
CASSHPGLAGGPGQTGELFF
>.|TRBV5-4|TRBJ2-7|.
TGTGCCAGCAGCTGGGGAGGACAAAGGGCGGTCGAGCAGTACTTC
CASSWGGQRAVEQYF
>TRBD1|TRBV27|TRBJ2-7|.
TGTGCCAGCAGTATGACAGGGGGCACGAGCGAGCAGTACTTC
CASSMTGGTSEQYF
>TRBD1|TRBV25-1|TRBJ2-1|.
TGTGCCAGCAGTGGTCCGGGACAGAAAACGACATCCTACAATGAGCAGTTCTTC
CASSGPGQKTTSYNEQFF
>.|TRBV10-2|TRBJ1-5|.
TGCGCCAGCAGTGACAGGGAGGGGCCCCAGCCCCAGCATTTT
CASSDREGPQPQHF